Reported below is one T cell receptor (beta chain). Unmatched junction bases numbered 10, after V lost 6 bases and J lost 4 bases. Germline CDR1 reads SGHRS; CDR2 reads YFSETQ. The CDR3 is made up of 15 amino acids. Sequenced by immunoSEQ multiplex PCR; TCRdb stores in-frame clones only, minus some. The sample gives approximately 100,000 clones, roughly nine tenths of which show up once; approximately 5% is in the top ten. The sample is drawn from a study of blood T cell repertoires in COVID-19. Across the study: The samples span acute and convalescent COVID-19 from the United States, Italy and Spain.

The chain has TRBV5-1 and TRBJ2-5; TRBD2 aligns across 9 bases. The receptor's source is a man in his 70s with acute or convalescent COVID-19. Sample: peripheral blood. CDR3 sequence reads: CASTLGGGAPETQYF. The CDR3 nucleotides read TGCGCCAGCACCCTTGGCGGGGGGGCCCCAGAGACCCAGTACTTC.